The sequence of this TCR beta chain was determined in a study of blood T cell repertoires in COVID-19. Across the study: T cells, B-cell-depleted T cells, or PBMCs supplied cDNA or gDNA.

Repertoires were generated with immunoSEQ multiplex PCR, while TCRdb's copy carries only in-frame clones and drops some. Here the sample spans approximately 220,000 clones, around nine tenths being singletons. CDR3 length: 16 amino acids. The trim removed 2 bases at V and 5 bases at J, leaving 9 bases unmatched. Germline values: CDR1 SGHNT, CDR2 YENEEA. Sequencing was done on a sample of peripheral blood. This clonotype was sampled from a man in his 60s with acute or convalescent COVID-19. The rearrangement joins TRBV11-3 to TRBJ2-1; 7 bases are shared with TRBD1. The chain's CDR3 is CASSLNDRVGNNEQFF. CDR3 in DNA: TGTGCCAGCAGCTTAAACGACAGGGTGGGGAACAATGAGCAGTTCTTC. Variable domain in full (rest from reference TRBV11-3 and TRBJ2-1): EAGVVQSPRYKIIEKKQPVAFWCNPISGHNTLYWYLQNLGQGPELLIRYENEEAVDDSQLPKDRFSAERLKGVDSTLKIQPAELGDSAVYLCASSLNDRVGNNEQFFGPGTRLTVL.